This T cell receptor (beta chain) was sequenced in a study of T cell repertoires in cytomegalovirus infection. Overall study context: As its CMV epitopes, the study selected recently identified HLA-C-restricted and well-studied HLA-B-restricted targets. A matching HLA type, together with CMV infection, was signaled by public TCR beta signatures. The study, taken as a whole, reports: Dominating the ex vivo response were TCR beta clonotypes that were CMV-specific and HLA-C-restricted. CMV carriers having the relevant HLA were flagged by cumulative public TCR beta family frequency.

Germline-derived CDR1 and CDR2 are SGHAT and FQNNGV. The V end lost 5 bases, the J end lost 0 bases, and 13 bases lay between the germline ends. The CDR3 is 16 residues long. Notes on this clonotype: The antigen remains undetermined.

TCRdb used MiXCR to reprocess the reads, holding one entry per CDR3 protein. Altogether approximately 770,000 distinct CDR3 sequences are present, just under 30% being singletons, with the ten largest covering 10% to 15%. The receptor's source is a human donor in good health (CMV status not recorded). Some clones in this sample may be carry-over from other donors' samples. The chain employs TRBV11-2 and TRBJ1-4, with D unresolved. The sequencing here drew on cultured CD8+ T cells from PBMCs, taken from culture after CMV antigen stimulation. In DNA, the CDR3 is TGTGCCAGCAGCGGATTAATGGAGGCAACTAATGAAAAACTGTTTTTT. Its translation is CASSGLMEATNEKLFF.